This T cell receptor beta chain was observed in a study of blood T cell repertoires in COVID-19. Study background: Samples taken during acute and convalescent COVID-19 were collected in the United States, Italy and Spain.

A Seattle source enrolled patients during active infection and followed them longitudinally. Under the authors' procedure: Researchers report that nucleated cell counts were estimated from reference gene primer amplification. Assay: immunoSEQ multiplex PCR; the TCRdb copy retains only in-frame clones and omits some. The V and J calls and the clone size are those of that table, but D and trimming were determined from the DNA. The sample contains 390,000 or so clones, around 87% of which appear only once. With respect to this clone: Other DNA variants within this sample encode the same CDR3.

Sequenced: peripheral blood. The sequence was obtained from a woman in her twenties or thirties with COVID-19, enrolled during active disease.

The CDR3 region has the DNA TGTGCCAGCAGTCCCGGACAGGGCTACGAGCAGTACTTC. Residues: CASSPGQGYEQYF. The chain is built from TRBV28 and TRBJ2-7; 8 bases map to TRBD1. The CDR3 consists of 13 residues. V shed 5 bases and J 3 bases; nucleotides not matched to a gene: 3. The germline CDR1 and CDR2 sequences are MDHEN and SYDVKM.